The present entry profiles one T cell receptor (beta chain) with its context. This entry is derived from a study of technical replicates of blood from a handful of donors. The data were produced by immunoSEQ multiplex PCR, yet TCRdb's version contains in-frame clones alone and is incomplete. The data contain tens of thousands of clones, about 94% of them singletons. Germline V lookup: CDR1 ENHRY, CDR2 SYGVKD. The CDR3 has 13 residues. Trimming at V came to 7 bases and at J to 11 bases, leaving 13 bases not matched to a gene. Sequences were obtained from PBMCs. The TCR comes from a human donor in good health. Some clones in this sample may be carry-over from other donors' samples. The chain links TRBV10-3 to TRBJ1-1, with 7 bases that match TRBD1. CDR3 nucleotide sequence: TGTGCCATCACTGTCGACAGGGTCCAGGGGGCTTTCTTT. It translates to CAITVDRVQGAFF.